This is a list of T cell receptor beta chains from one sample in a study of T-cell reconstitution after alpha-beta-depleted transplantation in children. TCRdb re-derived calls from the PCR reads in MiXCR, one entry per CDR3 protein. The sample carries some 300,000 distinct CDR3 sequences, just over 7.5% recorded once. The sample was peripheral blood, taken 360 days after TCRalphabeta/CD19-depleted stem cell transplant. These receptors were obtained from a female patient between 2 and 10 years old who had a stem cell transplant for Fanconi anemia, so the T cells may come from the graft donor. The CDR3 runs from the conserved cysteine through the conserved F or W. A D gene is named only where the DNA matches it firmly. The size field is filled for only some rows; it gives once, few, many or a size class.

TRBV6-1	.	TRBJ1-5	.	TGTGCCAGCAGTGAAGTTTTTATGACATCTCGAGATCAGCCCCAGCATTTT	CASSEVFMTSRDQPQHF
TRBV25-1	TRBD1	TRBJ1-2	few	TGTGCCAGCAGTGATGTTGGCACAGGGGGCGGCTACACCTTC	CASSDVGTGGGYTF
TRBV20-1	.	TRBJ1-6	few	TGCAGTGCTTTCGGTTCACCCCTCCACTTT	CSAFGSPLHF
TRBV29-1	.	TRBJ1-2	few	TGCAGCGCCACGGACAGTGGCTATGGCTACACCTTC	CSATDSGYGYTF
TRBV5-1	TRBD1	TRBJ1-2	.	TGCGCCAGCACCGCGACAGGGAGCAACTATGGCTACACCTTC	CASTATGSNYGYTF
TRBV20-1	.	TRBJ2-1	many	TGCAGTGCTAGATTGGACAATGAGCAGTTCTTC	CSARLDNEQFF
TRBV29-1	.	TRBJ1-2	many	TGCAGCGTTGAAGAAGGGGGGTATGGCTACACCTTC	CSVEEGGYGYTF
TRBV21-1	.	TRBJ1-1	few	TGTGCCAGCCGGGGACAGGGCGGCATTGACACTGAAGCTTTCTTT	CASRGQGGIDTEAFF
TRBV11-2	.	TRBJ2-6	.	TGTGCCAGCAGCCCAAGCGGATCCGGGACGGTCTCTTCTGGGGCCAACGTCCTGACTTTC	CASSPSGSGTVSSGANVLTF
TRBV29-1	.	TRBJ2-1	many	TGCAGCGCTGGTTACGGTGAAGGACCCCCCTACAATGAGCAGTTCTTC	CSAGYGEGPPYNEQFF
TRBV28	.	TRBJ1-5	many	TGTGCCAGCAGTTTAAGAGACGGTGGATATCAGCCCCAGCATTTT	CASSLRDGGYQPQHF
TRBV28	.	TRBJ1-2	.	TGTGCCAGCAGTTTTGTCGGGGGGAAGGTCGGCTACACCTTC	CASSFVGGKVGYTF
TRBV6-1	.	TRBJ1-1	few	TGTGCCAGCAGGTGGGGGGCCACTGAAGCTTTCTTT	CASRWGATEAFF
TRBV12-3/TRBV12-4	.	TRBJ1-2	many	TGTGCCAGCAGTCGTTGGACTGATTTATATGGCTACACCTTC	CASSRWTDLYGYTF
TRBV29-1	.	TRBJ1-2	many	TGCAGCGTCCAAGCGGCAGGGTTGGTTGGCTACACCTTC	CSVQAAGLVGYTF
TRBV5-6	.	TRBJ1-1	few	TGTGCCAGCAATTGGGGCCCGAACACTGAAGCTTTCTTT	CASNWGPNTEAFF
TRBV20-1	.	TRBJ2-7	many	TGCAGTGCTAGAGCACCAGTCGGGAGCGAGCAGTACTTC	CSARAPVGSEQYF
TRBV5-1	.	TRBJ2-2	few	TGCGCCAGCAGCTTTCTAACTAGTTCCGCGAACACCGGGGAGCTGTTTTTT	CASSFLTSSANTGELFF
TRBV15	.	TRBJ1-5	many	TGTGCCACCAGCAGAGATCTTGCGGGGAATCAGCCCCAGCATTTT	CATSRDLAGNQPQHF
TRBV6-4	.	TRBJ1-5	.	TGTACCTGCAGTCCCCGAAGGACCACAATACTTAATAGCAATCAGCCCCAGCATTTT	CTCSPRRTTILNSNQPQHF
TRBV28	TRBD2	TRBJ2-7	few	TGTGCCACCGCTTGGGGGGGGATCTCCTACGAGCAGTACTTC	CATAWGGISYEQYF
TRBV9	.	TRBJ1-4	.	TGTGCCAGCAGCGTAGGAGAGGGGTGGAAGGAAAAACTGTTTTTT	CASSVGEGWKEKLFF
TRBV2	TRBD2	TRBJ2-5	.	TGTGCCAGCAGTGCTCTAGCGGGAGCGCAAGAGACCCAGTACTTC	CASSALAGAQETQYF
TRBV7-3	TRBD1	TRBJ2-2	.	TGTGCCAGCAGTCGGACAGGGGGCACGAACACCGGGGAGCTGTTTTTT	CASSRTGGTNTGELFF
TRBV12-3/TRBV12-4	.	TRBJ1-3	many	TGTGCCAGCGTGGTGAGCTCTGGAAACACCATATATTTT	CASVVSSGNTIYF
TRBV20-1	.	TRBJ2-1	many	TGCAGTGCTCAACCCAGACTCCTCAATGAGCAGTTCTTC	CSAQPRLLNEQFF
TRBV4-2	.	TRBJ2-1	many	TGTGCCAGCAGCCAAGATGTGAGACAGACCTACAATGAGCAGTTCTTC	CASSQDVRQTYNEQFF
TRBV6-1	.	TRBJ2-1	.	TGTGCCAGCAGCCAGACACGAATCCGTTACAATGAGCAGTTCTTC	CASSQTRIRYNEQFF
TRBV6-1	TRBD1	TRBJ1-1	few	TGTGCCAGCATTGATGGACAGGGGAACACTGAAGCTTTCTTT	CASIDGQGNTEAFF
TRBV10-3	.	TRBJ1-5	many	TGTGCCATCAGTGATCGTAGCGTCTCGGGCTATAGCAATCAGCCCCAGCATTTT	CAISDRSVSGYSNQPQHF
TRBV24-1	TRBD2	TRBJ2-1	many	TGTGCCACCGGGACTAGCGGGACGTACAATGAGCAGTTCTTC	CATGTSGTYNEQFF
TRBV7-9	.	TRBJ1-2	many	TGTGCCAGCAGCTTAGCCGACAGGTCCTATGGCTACACCTTC	CASSLADRSYGYTF
TRBV9	.	TRBJ1-2	.	TGTGCCAGCAGCGTAGGGGCCGGCTATGGCTACACCTTC	CASSVGAGYGYTF
TRBV3-1	.	TRBJ2-1	many	TGTGCCAGCAGCCAAGGTATCCCCACCTACAATGAGCAGTTCTTC	CASSQGIPTYNEQFF
TRBV7-9	.	TRBJ2-7	many	TGTGCCAGCAGCTGGGACCCTCTTTTGGTGGACTTC	CASSWDPLLVDF
TRBV12-3/TRBV12-4	.	TRBJ1-1	many	TGTGCCAGCAGTTTGCGGCGGCCGAACACTGAAGCTTTCTTT	CASSLRRPNTEAFF
TRBV5-1	.	TRBJ2-5	many	TGTGCCAGCAGCCCGACAGGTCAAGAGACCCAGTACTTC	CASSPTGQETQYF
TRBV5-1	TRBD1	TRBJ2-7	many	TGCGCCAGCAGGGAACAGGGGGTCAACGAGCAGTACTTC	CASREQGVNEQYF
TRBV20-1	.	TRBJ1-1	many	TGCAGTGCTAGGCGGGAGGGTGAAGCTTTCTTT	CSARREGEAFF
TRBV12-3/TRBV12-4	TRBD1	TRBJ1-6	many	TGTGCCAGCACCTTGACAGGGACTGTAACTTCACCCCTCCACTTT	CASTLTGTVTSPLHF
TRBV7-6	.	TRBJ2-5	few	TGTGCCAGCAGCTCTATTGGGTCATTTCAAGAGACCCAGTACTTC	CASSSIGSFQETQYF
TRBV11-2	.	TRBJ2-1	.	TGTGCCAGCGCAGGGGGGGTCGGCAAACCCCCCACTTTCAATGAGCAGTTCTTC	CASAGGVGKPPTFNEQFF
TRBV5-1	.	TRBJ1-1	many	TGCGCCAGCAGCTTGGGACAGTACACTGAAGCTTTCTTT	CASSLGQYTEAFF
TRBV9	.	TRBJ1-2	many	TGTGCCAGCAGCGTAGATCTAGGACCCTATGGCTACACCTTC	CASSVDLGPYGYTF
TRBV6-5	.	TRBJ2-4	.	TGTGCCAGCAGTTACGGACCCCCAGGACTAGCCAAAAACATTCAGTACTTC	CASSYGPPGLAKNIQYF
TRBV20-1	.	TRBJ2-7	many	TGCAGTGCTAGAGATCGACGCCGCGGAAGGGACGAGCAGTACTTC	CSARDRRRGRDEQYF
TRBV6-2/TRBV6-3	.	TRBJ1-1	many	TGTGCCAGCAGTTACTCGACGGCTAACACTGAAGCTTTCTTT	CASSYSTANTEAFF
TRBV5-1	TRBD2	TRBJ2-7	few	TGCGCCAGCCCAAACCCGGGACTAGGAAACTACGAGCAGTACTTC	CASPNPGLGNYEQYF
TRBV20-1	.	TRBJ2-1	few	TGCAGTCGAGGGGCAATATCAGGGGCCCCCGGGAATGAGCAGTTCTTC	CSRGAISGAPGNEQFF
TRBV20-1	.	TRBJ2-7	many	TGCAGTGCTAGCAGGGTAGCCTACGAGCAGTACTTC	CSASRVAYEQYF
TRBV13	.	TRBJ2-7	.	TGTGCCAGCAGCTTAGTAGCGGATCGAGAATACGAGCAGTACTTC	CASSLVADREYEQYF
TRBV5-1	.	TRBJ1-3	.	TGCGCCAGCAGCTTATCATTTACCGGGACGGTCTCTGGAAACACCATATATTTT	CASSLSFTGTVSGNTIYF
TRBV20-1	.	TRBJ1-4	few	TGCAGTGCCCCCACCGGGCCCTCTTCCTTAAATGAAAAACTGTTTTTT	CSAPTGPSSLNEKLFF